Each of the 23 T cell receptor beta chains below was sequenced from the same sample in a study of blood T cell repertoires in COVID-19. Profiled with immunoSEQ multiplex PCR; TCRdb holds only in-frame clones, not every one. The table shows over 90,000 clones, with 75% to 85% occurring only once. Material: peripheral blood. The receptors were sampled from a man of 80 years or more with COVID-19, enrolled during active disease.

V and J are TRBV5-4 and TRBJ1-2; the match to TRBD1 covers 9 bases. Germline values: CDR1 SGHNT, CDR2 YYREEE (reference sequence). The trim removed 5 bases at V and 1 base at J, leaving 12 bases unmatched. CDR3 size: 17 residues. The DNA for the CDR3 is TGTGCCAGCAGTCCTCCCGGGACAGGGCGGGTTAACTATGGCTACACCTTC. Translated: CASSPPGTGRVNYGYTF.

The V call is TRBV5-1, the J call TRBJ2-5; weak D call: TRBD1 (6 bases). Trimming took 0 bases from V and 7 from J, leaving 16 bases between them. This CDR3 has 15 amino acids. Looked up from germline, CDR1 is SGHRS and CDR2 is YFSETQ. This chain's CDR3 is CASSLAVGAPGTQYF. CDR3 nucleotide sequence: TGCGCCAGCAGCTTGGCCGTGGGGGCCCCAGGGACCCAGTACTTC.

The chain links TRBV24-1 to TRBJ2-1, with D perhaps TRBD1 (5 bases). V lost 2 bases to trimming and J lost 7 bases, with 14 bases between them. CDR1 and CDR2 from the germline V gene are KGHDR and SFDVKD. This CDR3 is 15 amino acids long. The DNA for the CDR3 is TGTGCCACCAGTGATTGGGCAGGGCAGTTTAATGAGCAGTTCTTC. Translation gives CATSDWAGQFNEQFF.

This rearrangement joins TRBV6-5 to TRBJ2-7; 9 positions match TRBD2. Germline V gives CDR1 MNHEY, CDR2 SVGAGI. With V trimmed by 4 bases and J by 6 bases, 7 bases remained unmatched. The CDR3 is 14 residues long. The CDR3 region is CASSLGGGAAEQYF. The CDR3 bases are TGTGCCAGCAGTTTGGGCGGGGGGGCCGCCGAGCAGTACTTC.

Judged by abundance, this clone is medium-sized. CDR3 DNA: TGTGCCAGCAGCTGGGGACAGGGTATGGGCAATGAGCAGTTCTTC. Its protein is CASSWGQGMGNEQFF. The chain has TRBV7-9 and TRBJ2-1, with TRBD1 identical over 9 bases. The V and J ends lost 4 bases and 6 bases, in that order; junction bases with no gene match: 7. The CDR3 is 15 residues long. Germline V lookup: CDR1 SEHNR, CDR2 FQNEAQ (reference sequence).

CDR3 in amino acids: CAWSEGVDQPQHF. CDR3 bases: TGTGCCTGGAGTGAGGGGGTGGATCAGCCCCAGCATTTT. This sequence joins TRBV30 and TRBJ1-5; possibly TRBD1 for D (6 bases). The CDR3 extends over 13 amino acids. V was pared by 1 base and J by 5 bases, with 9 bases between. Germline CDR1 and CDR2: GTSNPN and SVGIG (reference sequence).

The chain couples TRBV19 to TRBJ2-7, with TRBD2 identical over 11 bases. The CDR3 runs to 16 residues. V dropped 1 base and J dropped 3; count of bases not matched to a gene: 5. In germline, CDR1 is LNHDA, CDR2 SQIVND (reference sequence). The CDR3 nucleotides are TGTGCCAGTAGTATAGTCGGTACTAGCGGGAGCTACGAGCAGTACTTC. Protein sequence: CASSIVGTSGSYEQYF.

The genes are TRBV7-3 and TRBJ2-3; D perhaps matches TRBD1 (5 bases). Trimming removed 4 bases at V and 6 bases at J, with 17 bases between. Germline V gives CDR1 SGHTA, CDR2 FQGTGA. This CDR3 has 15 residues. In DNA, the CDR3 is TGTGCCAGCAGCTCCTCCCCCGACAGACAGGATACGCAGTATTTT. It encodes CASSSSPDRQDTQYF.

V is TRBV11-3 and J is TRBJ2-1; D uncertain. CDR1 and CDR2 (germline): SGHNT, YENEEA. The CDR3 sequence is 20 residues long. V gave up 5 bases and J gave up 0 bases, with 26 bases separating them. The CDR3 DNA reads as TGTGCCAGCAGCACCCGAAGCCGAGAGTACTTAACGATCTCCTACAATGAGCAGTTCTTC. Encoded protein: CASSTRSREYLTISYNEQFF.

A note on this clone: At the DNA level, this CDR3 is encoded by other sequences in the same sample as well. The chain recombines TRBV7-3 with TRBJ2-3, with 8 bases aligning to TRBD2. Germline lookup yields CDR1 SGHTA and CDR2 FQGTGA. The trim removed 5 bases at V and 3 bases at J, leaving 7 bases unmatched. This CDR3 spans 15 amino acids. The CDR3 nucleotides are TGTGCCAGCAGCCTCGGGAGCGGGAGAACAGATACGCAGTATTTT. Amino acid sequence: CASSLGSGRTDTQYF.

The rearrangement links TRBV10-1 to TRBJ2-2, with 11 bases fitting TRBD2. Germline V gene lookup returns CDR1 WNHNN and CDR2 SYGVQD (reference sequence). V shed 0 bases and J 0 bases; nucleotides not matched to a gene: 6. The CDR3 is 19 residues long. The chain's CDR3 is CASSESRGGLAANTGELFF. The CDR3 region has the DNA TGCGCCAGCAGTGAGTCGAGAGGGGGACTAGCGGCGAACACCGGGGAGCTGTTTTTT.

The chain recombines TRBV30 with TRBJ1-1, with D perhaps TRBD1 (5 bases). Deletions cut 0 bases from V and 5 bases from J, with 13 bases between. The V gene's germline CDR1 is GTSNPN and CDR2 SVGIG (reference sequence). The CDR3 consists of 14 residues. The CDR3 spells CAWSVVPGKTEAFF. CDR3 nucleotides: TGTGCCTGGAGTGTAGTGCCAGGGAAGACTGAAGCTTTCTTT.

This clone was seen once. Here the CDR3 reads CASSVAGDSSQPQHF. The CDR3 region has the DNA TGTGCCAGCAGCGTAGCTGGGGACAGCTCTCAGCCCCAGCATTTT. The chain has TRBV9 and TRBJ1-5, with 7 positions matching TRBD1. V dropped 0 bases and J dropped 6; count of bases not matched to a gene: 6. This CDR3 has 15 amino acids. Germline V gives CDR1 SGDLS, CDR2 YYNGEE.

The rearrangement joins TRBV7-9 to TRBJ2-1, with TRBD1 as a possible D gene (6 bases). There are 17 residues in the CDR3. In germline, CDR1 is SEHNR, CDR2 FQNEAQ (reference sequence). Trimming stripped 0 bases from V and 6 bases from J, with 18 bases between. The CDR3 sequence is CASSLATGHSLGNEQFF. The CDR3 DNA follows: TGTGCCAGCAGCTTAGCAACGGGACATAGCTTGGGCAATGAGCAGTTCTTC.

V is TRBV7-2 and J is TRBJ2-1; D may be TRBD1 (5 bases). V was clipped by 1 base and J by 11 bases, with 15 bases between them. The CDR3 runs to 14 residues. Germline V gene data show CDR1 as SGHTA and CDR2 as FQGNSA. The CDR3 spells CASSLGSPGWKQFF. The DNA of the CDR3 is TGTGCCAGCAGCTTAGGTTCGCCAGGGTGGAAGCAGTTCTTC.

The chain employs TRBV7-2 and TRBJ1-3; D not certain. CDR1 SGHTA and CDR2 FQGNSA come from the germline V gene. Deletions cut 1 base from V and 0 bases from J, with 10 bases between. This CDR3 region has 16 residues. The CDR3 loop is CASSLDHPDSGNTIYF. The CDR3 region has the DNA TGTGCCAGCAGCTTAGATCACCCAGACTCTGGAAACACCATATATTTT.

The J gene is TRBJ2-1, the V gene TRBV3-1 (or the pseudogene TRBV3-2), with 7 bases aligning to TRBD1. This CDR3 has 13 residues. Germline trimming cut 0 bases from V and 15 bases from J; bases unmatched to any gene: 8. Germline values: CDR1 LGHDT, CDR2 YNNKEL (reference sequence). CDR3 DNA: TGTGCCAGCAGCCAAGATTGGCAGGGGGTCTTGTTCTTC. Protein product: CASSQDWQGVLFF.

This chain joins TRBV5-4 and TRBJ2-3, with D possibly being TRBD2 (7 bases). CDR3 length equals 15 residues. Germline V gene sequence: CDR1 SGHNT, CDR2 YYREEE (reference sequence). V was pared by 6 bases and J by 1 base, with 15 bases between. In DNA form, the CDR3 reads TGTGCCAGCACCTCCGGCGGGGGCCGCACAGATACGCAGTATTTT. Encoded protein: CASTSGGGRTDTQYF.

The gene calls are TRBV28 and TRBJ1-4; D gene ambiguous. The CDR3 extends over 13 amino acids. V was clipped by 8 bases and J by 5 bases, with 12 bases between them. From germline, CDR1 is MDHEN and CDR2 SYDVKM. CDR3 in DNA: TGTGCCAGCCGCGTCCACTCGAATGAAAAACTGTTTTTT. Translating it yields CASRVHSNEKLFF. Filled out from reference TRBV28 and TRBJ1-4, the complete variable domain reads DVKVTQSSRYLVKRTGEKVFLECVQDMDHENMFWYRQDPGLGLRLIYFSYDVKMKEKGDIPEGYSVSREKKERFSLILESASTNQTSMYLCASRVHSNEKLFFGSGTQLSVL.

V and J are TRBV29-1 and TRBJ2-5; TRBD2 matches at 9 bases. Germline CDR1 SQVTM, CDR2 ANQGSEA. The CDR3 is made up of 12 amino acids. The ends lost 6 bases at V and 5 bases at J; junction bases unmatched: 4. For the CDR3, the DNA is TGCAGCGTGCGGGGGGGCGAGGAGACCCAGTACTTC. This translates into CSVRGGEETQYF.

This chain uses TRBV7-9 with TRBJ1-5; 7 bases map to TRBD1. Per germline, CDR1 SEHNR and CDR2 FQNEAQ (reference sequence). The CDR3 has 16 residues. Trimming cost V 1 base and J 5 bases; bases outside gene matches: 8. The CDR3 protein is CASSLDQGVDYQPQHF. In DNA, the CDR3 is TGTGCCAGCAGCTTAGACCAGGGGGTGGATTATCAGCCCCAGCATTTT.

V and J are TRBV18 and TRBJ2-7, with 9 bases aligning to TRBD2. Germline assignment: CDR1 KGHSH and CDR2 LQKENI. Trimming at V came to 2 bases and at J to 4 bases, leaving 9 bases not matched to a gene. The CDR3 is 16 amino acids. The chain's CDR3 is CASSPLLTSGSYEQYF. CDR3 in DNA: TGTGCCAGCTCACCATTATTAACTAGCGGGTCTTACGAGCAGTACTTC.

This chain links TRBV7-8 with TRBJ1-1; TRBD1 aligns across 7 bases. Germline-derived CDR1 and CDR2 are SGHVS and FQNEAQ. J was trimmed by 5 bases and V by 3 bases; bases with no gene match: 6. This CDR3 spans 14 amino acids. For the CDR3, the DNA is TGTGCCAGCAGCTTGTCACAGGGGAGGACTGAAGCTTTCTTT. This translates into CASSLSQGRTEAFF.